This T cell receptor (beta chain) was recovered during a study of cytomegalovirus exposure and HLA in healthy donors. General study results and limits: Accurate prediction of most subjects' HLA-A and HLA-B alleles from TCR beta sequences was reported. Cytomegalovirus-associated TCR beta chains were listed, numbering 150 to 200. There was a cluster of highly shared sequence variants that was likely a sequencing artifact.

The PCR contained 60 Vbeta and 13 Jbeta primers. Sequencing used immunoSEQ multiplex PCR; TCRdb keeps in-frame clones, though not all of them. The data contain about 98,000 clones, under 85% of them singletons. The CDR3 is 16 residues long. The germline CDR1 and CDR2 sequences are LNHDA and SQIVND (reference sequence). V was shortened by 4 bases and J by 5 bases, with 18 bases between the two germline ends. This clone was observed once. Its antigen remains unidentified. The genes are TRBV19 and TRBJ1-5; possibly TRBD1 for D (6 bases). The sequence came from a man between 18 and 29 years old in good health and CMV-seropositive. The source material was PBMCs. The CDR3 sequence: CASSTTTGFRDQPQHF. The CDR3 DNA reads as TGTGCCAGTAGTACGACTACAGGGTTTAGGGATCAGCCCCAGCATTTT.